Presented here are 14 T cell receptor beta chains from one specimen sequenced in a study of control samples from healthy donors and cancer patients. Some clones are missing from TCRdb's copy, which holds only in-frame ones; the method was immunoSEQ multiplex PCR. Of tens of thousands of clones detected, about nine tenths appear once; the ten largest clones hold approximately 7.2%. Sequenced input: blood. These receptors all come from a man in his fifties or sixties in good health.

V gene TRBV6-2 or TRBV6-3 combines with J gene TRBJ2-3; weak D call: TRBD1 (5 bases). V was clipped by 6 bases and J by 4 bases, with 14 bases between them. CDR3 length: 14 amino acids. Germline CDR1 reads MNHEY; CDR2 reads SVGEGT. The CDR3 DNA reads as TGTGCCAGCAGACCTGTCAGGGATCCAGATACGCAGTATTTT. Translating it yields CASRPVRDPDTQYF.

CDR3 DNA sequence: TGCAGCGTTCTGGGCTCCTCAACTAGCACAGATACGCAGTATTTT. This encodes CSVLGSSTSTDTQYF. The rearrangement links TRBV29-1 to TRBJ2-3; no definite D call. The CDR3 is 15 amino acids. CDR1 and CDR2 from the germline V gene are SQVTM and ANQGSEA. The germline V and J ends were trimmed by 5 bases and 0 bases, with 15 bases remaining between them.

CDR3: CAKSGTSVSETQYF. The CDR3 nucleotides read TGTGCCAAGTCCGGGACTAGCGTATCAGAGACCCAGTACTTC. V is TRBV2 and J is TRBJ2-5, with 10 nucleotides matching TRBD2. This CDR3 is built from 14 residues. Per germline, CDR1 SNHLY and CDR2 FYNNEI. V trimming: 10 bases; J trimming: 4 bases; junction bases outside the gene matches: 9.

V is TRBV7-6 and J is TRBJ2-1; 13 nucleotides align to TRBD2. The V gene end was trimmed by 5 bases and the J gene end by 10 bases; junction bases not matched to a gene: 14. CDR3 length equals 17 residues. From germline, CDR1 is SGHVS and CDR2 FNYEAQ. CDR3 sequence reads: CASSDPFTSGGAYEQFF. The CDR3 DNA sequence: TGTGCCAGCAGCGACCCCTTTACTAGCGGGGGGGCATACGAGCAGTTCTTC. The entire variable domain, with the rest obtained from reference TRBV7-6 and TRBJ2-1, is as follows: GAGVSQSPRYKVTKRGQDVALRCDPISGHVSLYWYRQALGQGPEFLTYFNYEAQQDKSGLPNDRFSAERPEGSISTLTIQRTEQRDSAMYRCASSDPFTSGGAYEQFFGPGTRLTVL.

The J gene is TRBJ2-2, the V gene TRBV9; 10 bases line up with TRBD2. The CDR3 length is 19 residues. Germline V gives CDR1 SGDLS, CDR2 YYNGEE. The J segment lost 6 bases and the V segment lost 3 bases, leaving 17 bases of the junction unmatched. CDR3 amino acids: CASSEGRRVLAGRPGELFF. Written as DNA, the CDR3 is TGTGCCAGCAGCGAGGGGCGGAGAGTACTAGCGGGGCGTCCCGGGGAGCTGTTTTTT.

The chain carries TRBV20-1 and TRBJ1-2; TRBD1 might be the D (5 bases). The CDR3 has 10 amino acids. Trimming pared 6 bases from V and 11 bases from J, leaving 13 bases between. The germline gives CDR1 DFQATT, CDR2 SNEGSKA (reference sequence). The CDR3 bases are TGCAGTGCAAACAGGCCGGTATACACCTTC. Amino acids: CSANRPVYTF.

This chain links TRBV5-6 with TRBJ1-2, with 10 bases aligning to TRBD1. Germline trimming cut 3 bases from V and 3 bases from J; bases unmatched to any gene: 2. The CDR3 covers 14 residues. Germline CDR1 SGHDT, CDR2 YYEEEE. Here the CDR3 DNA reads TGTGCCAGCAGCTCGGACAGGGGGGACTATGGCTACACCTTC. It codes for CASSSDRGDYGYTF.

The chain has TRBV19 and TRBJ1-2; D gene uncertain. CDR3 size: 13 residues. V dropped 10 bases and J dropped 2 bases, with 14 bases sitting between them. Germline loops: CDR1 LNHDA, CDR2 SQIVND (reference sequence). The CDR3 spells CATTETSNYGYTF. DNA for the CDR3: TGTGCCACTACAGAAACCTCCAACTATGGCTACACCTTC. Based on the CDR3 plus reference TRBV19 and TRBJ1-2, the full variable domain is DGGITQSPKYLFRKEGQNVTLSCEQNLNHDAMYWYRQDPGQGLRLIYYSQIVNDFQKGDIAEGYSVSREKKESFPLTVTSAQKNPTAFYLCATTETSNYGYTFGSGTRLTVV.

This chain uses TRBV12-5 with TRBJ1-5; D gene ambiguous. Germline lookup yields CDR1 LGHNT and CDR2 FRNRAP. CDR3 length: 17 residues. Trimming cost V 0 bases and J 4 bases, with 16 bases left between them. The CDR3 loop reads CASGLVSGQKLNQPQHF. CDR3 nucleotides: TGTGCTAGTGGTTTGGTAAGTGGCCAGAAGTTGAATCAGCCCCAGCATTTT.

In the case of this clone: The sample has other DNA sequences that encode this CDR3 too. The chain links TRBV2 to TRBJ1-2; unclear D gene. Per germline, CDR1 SNHLY and CDR2 FYNNEI. V shed 4 bases and J shed 2 bases, with 8 bases lying between them. There are 13 residues in the CDR3. In DNA form, the CDR3 reads TGTGCCAGCAGTGCTGCAGCCAACTATGGCTACACCTTC. This sequence encodes CASSAAANYGYTF.

CDR3 coding DNA: TGCGCCAGCAGCCAGCAAGTGGGCAATGAGCAGTTCTTC. Translated: CASSQQVGNEQFF. V and J are TRBV4-3 and TRBJ2-1; no reliable D call. Germline lookup yields CDR1 LGHNA and CDR2 YSLEER. The germline V and J ends were trimmed by 3 bases and 6 bases, with 9 bases remaining between them. The CDR3 covers 13 residues.

The V gene is TRBV29-1, the J gene TRBJ2-7; D is unclear. The CDR3 covers 14 residues. Deletions cut 1 base from V and 6 bases from J, with 16 bases between. Looked up from germline, CDR1 is SQVTM and CDR2 is ANQGSEA. The CDR3 bases are TGCAGCGTTGAAGTGGGGTGGGAAGCCGGCGAGCAGTACTTC. It translates to CSVEVGWEAGEQYF.

This chain joins TRBV10-2 and TRBJ1-2; the match to TRBD1 covers 9 bases. CDR3 length: 14 residues. Trimming took 6 bases from V and 6 from J; bases not matched to a gene: 8. Germline CDR1 and CDR2: WSHSY and SAAADI. This CDR3 reads CASRGTGGVNGYTF. The CDR3 DNA follows: TGCGCCAGCAGGGGTACAGGGGGCGTTAATGGCTACACCTTC.

This chain joins TRBV5-4 and TRBJ2-1; 8 nucleotides match TRBD1. The germline gives CDR1 SGHNT, CDR2 YYREEE (reference sequence). Trimming at V came to 3 bases and at J to 4 bases, leaving 6 bases not matched to a gene. The CDR3 loop spans 15 amino acids. CDR3 protein: CASSSGTGGYNEQFF. CDR3 DNA: TGTGCCAGCAGCTCCGGGACAGGAGGATACAATGAGCAGTTCTTC.